This T cell receptor (beta chain) appears in the sequencing data of a study of T cell responses to AZD1222 COVID-19 vaccine (dated by TCRdb to 2020 to 2022). Broadly, across the study: AZD1222 recipients with second doses at about 4 weeks or about 12 weeks were pooled, because spike-specific TCR depth and breadth did not differ between schedules. A total of about 230 trial participants underwent TCR sequencing, of whom some 210 received two doses of AZD1222 and about 26 received two doses of the MenACWY control vaccine. Trial participants were enrolled by age into 18-55, 56-69 and 70-plus year subgroups, with roughly 150, 30 and 60 TCR-sequenced participants respectively.

Inclusive of the bounding cysteine and phenylalanine, the CDR3 is 13 residues long. The read is trimmed to its CDR3 DNA, 39 bases read in frame from base 1. The germline ends are 8 bases apart after V is trimmed by 0 bases and J by 5 bases. The germline V gene provides CDR1 SGHTA and CDR2 FQGTGA. Overall results and qualifications from the work: Nearly half of unique spike-specific TCRs reportedly recognized epitopes outside regions mutated in the B.1.351 and B.1.1.7 variants. Most participants were white British and females outnumbered males, and the authors suggested that clonal diversity may have been underestimated. Conclusions about previously exposed vaccinees are limited, since just five or six AZD1222 recipients were seropositive for SARS-CoV-2 at baseline. The whole spike protein was spanned by vaccine-associated CD4 TCRs, and dominant responses were seen in regions 160-218 and 743-854. No day 14 peak-response samples were available, so repertoires were characterized only after the peak T cell response. In the small 56-69-year group, the increase in depth fell short of significance, most likely because of low power. After two AZD1222 doses, both the breadth and the depth of spike-specific TCRs were significantly higher than at day 0 and than in MenACWY recipients.

In regard to this clone: The specificity of this receptor is unknown. No qualities accompany the bases; no much larger clone lies one base away.

The time point tag for this specimen amounts to: baseline before first vaccination. The vaccinee samples were drawn from two UK trials, COV001 and COV002, one of which was a single-blind randomized controlled phase 2/3 trial testing AZD1222 (ChAdOx1 nCoV-19) in healthy adults. For TCRbeta chain sequencing, PBMC samples from trial participants were taken at day 0 and at day 28 after the second dose. The CDR3 regions of human TCRbeta chains were analyzed by immunosequencing. The paper's data handling went like this. TCRs in the repertoires were matched against a reference library of SARS-CoV-2-specific TCRs that had been generated with the MIRA antigen-specificity platform. Breadth was defined as the fraction of unique TCRs that were SARS-CoV-2-associated. Depth was defined as the fraction of total T cells that were SARS-CoV-2-associated. Each spike-specific TCR was assigned to its reactive spike region and to a CD4 or CD8 class using the MIRA data. Log10-transformed breadth and depth values were compared by one-way ANOVA with Sidak's multiple comparisons tests. This immuneACCESS table, as held by TCRdb, lists in-frame sequences with V and J called but not all clones. Of the missing ones, under half trace to an unresolved V gene in checked studies; the others have no known cause. The D gene and trimming were derived from the DNA, and the V and J assignments and clone size from that table. The sample contains over 95,000 clones, over 75% of them found a single time. 2.8% of the sample lies in the top ten.

Sequenced here: peripheral blood, sampled on day 0 of AZD1222 vaccination. The chain couples TRBV7-3 to TRBJ2-7; the D segment cannot be called with confidence. The clonotype was recovered from an adult in good health. The CDR3 protein is CASSLTRTDEQYF. The DNA reads as follows: TGTGCCAGCAGCTTAACTCGGACGGACGAGCAGTACTTC.